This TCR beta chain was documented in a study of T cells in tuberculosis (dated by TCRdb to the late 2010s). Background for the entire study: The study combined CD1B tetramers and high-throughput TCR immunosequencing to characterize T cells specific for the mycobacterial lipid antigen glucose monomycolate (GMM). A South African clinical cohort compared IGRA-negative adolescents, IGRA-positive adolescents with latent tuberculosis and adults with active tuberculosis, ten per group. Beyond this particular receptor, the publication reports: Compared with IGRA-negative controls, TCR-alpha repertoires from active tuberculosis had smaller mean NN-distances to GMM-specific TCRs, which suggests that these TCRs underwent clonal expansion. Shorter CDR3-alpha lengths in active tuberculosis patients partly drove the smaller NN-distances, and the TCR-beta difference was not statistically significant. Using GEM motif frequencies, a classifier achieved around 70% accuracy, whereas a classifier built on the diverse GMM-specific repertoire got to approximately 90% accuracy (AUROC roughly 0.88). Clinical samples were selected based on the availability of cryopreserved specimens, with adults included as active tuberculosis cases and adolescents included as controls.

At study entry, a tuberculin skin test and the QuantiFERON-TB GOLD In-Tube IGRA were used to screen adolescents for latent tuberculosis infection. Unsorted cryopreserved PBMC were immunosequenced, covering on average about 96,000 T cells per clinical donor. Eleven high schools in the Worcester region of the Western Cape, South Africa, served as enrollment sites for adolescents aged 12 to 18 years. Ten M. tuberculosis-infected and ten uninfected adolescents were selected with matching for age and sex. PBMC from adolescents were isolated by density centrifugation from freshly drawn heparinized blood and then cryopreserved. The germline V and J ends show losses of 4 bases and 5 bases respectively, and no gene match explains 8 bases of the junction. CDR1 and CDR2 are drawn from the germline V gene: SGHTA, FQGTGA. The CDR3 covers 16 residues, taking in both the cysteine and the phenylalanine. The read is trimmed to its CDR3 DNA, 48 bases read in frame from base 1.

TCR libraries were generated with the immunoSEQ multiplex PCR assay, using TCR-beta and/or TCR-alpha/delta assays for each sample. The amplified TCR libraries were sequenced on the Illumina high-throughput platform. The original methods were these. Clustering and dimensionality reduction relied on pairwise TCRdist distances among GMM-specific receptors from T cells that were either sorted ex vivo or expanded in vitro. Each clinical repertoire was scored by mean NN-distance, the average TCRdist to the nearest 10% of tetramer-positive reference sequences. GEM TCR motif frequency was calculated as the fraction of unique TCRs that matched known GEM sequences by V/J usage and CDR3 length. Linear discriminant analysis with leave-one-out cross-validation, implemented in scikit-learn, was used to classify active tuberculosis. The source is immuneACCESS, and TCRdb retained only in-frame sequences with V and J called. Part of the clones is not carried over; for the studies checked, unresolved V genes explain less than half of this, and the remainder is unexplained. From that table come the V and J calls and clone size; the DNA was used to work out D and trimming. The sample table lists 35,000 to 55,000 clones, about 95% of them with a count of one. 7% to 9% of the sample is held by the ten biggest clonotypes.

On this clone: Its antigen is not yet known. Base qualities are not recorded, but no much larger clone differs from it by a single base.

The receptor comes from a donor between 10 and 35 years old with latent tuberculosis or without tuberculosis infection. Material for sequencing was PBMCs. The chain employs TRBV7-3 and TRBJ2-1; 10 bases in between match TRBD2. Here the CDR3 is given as CASSSGSSGGHNEQFF. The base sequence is TGTGCCAGCAGCTCAGGCTCTAGCGGGGGCCACAATGAGCAGTTCTTC.